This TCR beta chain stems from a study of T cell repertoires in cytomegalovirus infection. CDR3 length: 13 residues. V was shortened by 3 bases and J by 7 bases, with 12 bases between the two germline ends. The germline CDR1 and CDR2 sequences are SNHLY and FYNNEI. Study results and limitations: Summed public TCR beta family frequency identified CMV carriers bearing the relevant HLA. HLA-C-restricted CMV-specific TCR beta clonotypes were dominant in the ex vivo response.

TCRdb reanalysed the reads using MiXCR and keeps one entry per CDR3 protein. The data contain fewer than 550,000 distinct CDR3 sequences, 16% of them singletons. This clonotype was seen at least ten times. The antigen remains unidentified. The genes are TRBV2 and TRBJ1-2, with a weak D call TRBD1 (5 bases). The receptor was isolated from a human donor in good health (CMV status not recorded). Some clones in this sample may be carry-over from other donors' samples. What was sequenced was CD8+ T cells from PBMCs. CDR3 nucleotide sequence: TGTGCCAGCAGTGAGGGCAGGGATCCTGGCTACACCTTC. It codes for CASSEGRDPGYTF.